A selection of T cell receptor beta chains follows, all from one sample in a study of T-cell memory formation after mild COVID-19. TCRdb used MiXCR to reprocess the 5' RACE reads, holding one entry per CDR3 protein. This sample has a few hundred thousand distinct CDR3 sequences; more than 15% occur once, and the top ten carry about a fifth. Sequences were obtained from PBMCs or a T cell subset sorted from them (not recorded which). These receptor sequences come from a man between 18 and 35 years old who had mild COVID-19 (a few samples of this study predate the infection). Cell type and time point are not known. CDR3s include the opening cysteine and the closing phenylalanine or tryptophan. The order of the fields is J gene, D gene, clone size, V gene, CDR3 protein, CDR3 DNA. D genes are given only for firm matches. Not all rows give a size; the values are once, few, many and, for expanded clones, a class.

>TRBJ1-2|TRBD1|few|TRBV9
CASSVGSGGVDGYTF
TGTGCCAGCAGCGTAGGGTCAGGGGGCGTCGATGGCTACACCTTC
>TRBJ2-7|.|.|TRBV6-1
CASSRETVREQYF
TGTGCCAGCAGTCGGGAGACTGTTCGTGAGCAGTACTTC
>TRBJ2-1|.|.|TRBV7-3
CASSPTSSVNSYNEQFF
TGTGCCAGCAGCCCGACGAGTAGCGTGAACTCCTACAATGAGCAGTTCTTC
>TRBJ1-5|.|.|TRBV7-2
CASSPTPGREPQHF
TGTGCCAGCAGCCCAACCCCAGGGCGGGAGCCCCAGCATTTT
>TRBJ1-1|.|many|TRBV4-3
CASSQDWGGAFF
TGCGCCAGCAGCCAAGATTGGGGGGGGGCTTTCTTT
>TRBJ2-7|.|.|TRBV10-3
CAISERDEQYF
TGTGCCATCAGTGAAAGGGACGAGCAGTACTTC
>TRBJ2-6|.|few|TRBV19
CAGSSSGANVLTF
TGTGCCGGGTCAAGCTCTGGGGCCAACGTCCTGACTTTC
>TRBJ2-1|TRBD2|.|TRBV7-8
CASSRGLAAGDNEQFF
TGTGCCAGCAGCCGCGGACTAGCTGCAGGGGACAATGAGCAGTTCTTC
>TRBJ1-4|TRBD1|.|TRBV7-9
CASSRLGQGARREKLFF
TGTGCCAGCAGCCGATTAGGACAGGGGGCGCGACGGGAAAAACTGTTTTTT
>TRBJ1-6|TRBD1|.|TRBV12-3/TRBV12-4
CASSRRNQGVPLHF
TGTGCCAGCAGTCGACGTAACCAGGGGGTACCCCTCCACTTT
>TRBJ2-5|.|.|TRBV29-1
CSVEDGRVQETQYF
TGCAGCGTTGAAGATGGTCGAGTACAAGAGACCCAGTACTTC
>TRBJ2-4|.|many|TRBV7-9
CASSLDWQGAKNIQYF
TGTGCCAGCAGCTTAGATTGGCAGGGTGCCAAAAACATTCAGTACTTC
>TRBJ1-1|.|few|TRBV20-1
CSARGSVNTEAFF
TGCAGTGCTAGAGGCTCGGTGAACACTGAAGCTTTCTTT
>TRBJ1-2|.|many|TRBV7-6
CASSLYGEGGYTF
TGTGCCAGCAGCTTATACGGCGAGGGTGGCTACACCTTC
>TRBJ2-5|.|many|TRBV7-2
CASSLAGGPETQYF
TGTGCCAGCAGCTTAGCGGGGGGGCCAGAGACCCAGTACTTC
>TRBJ2-1|TRBD2|.|TRBV3-1
CASTLTPGLAYNEQFF
TGTGCCAGCACCCTCACTCCGGGACTAGCGTACAATGAGCAGTTCTTC
>TRBJ2-3|.|few|TRBV5-1
CASSPKDTYQDTQYF
TGCGCCAGCAGCCCCAAGGACACCTACCAAGATACGCAGTATTTT
>TRBJ1-3|.|few|TRBV9
CASSVGRDSGNTIYF
TGTGCCAGCAGCGTGGGGCGGGACTCTGGAAACACCATATATTTT
>TRBJ2-1|TRBD2|.|TRBV7-3
CASSFGLAPYNEQFF
TGTGCCAGCAGCTTCGGACTAGCACCCTACAATGAGCAGTTCTTC
>TRBJ2-3|.|few|TRBV4-1
CASRRPGAGSGTDTQYF
TGCGCCAGCAGAAGACCAGGGGCTGGTAGCGGTACAGATACGCAGTATTTT
>TRBJ2-1|TRBD1|many|TRBV5-1
CASSPRQGSYNEQFF
TGCGCCAGCAGCCCACGACAGGGCTCCTACAATGAGCAGTTCTTC
>TRBJ1-4|TRBD1|few|TRBV29-1
CSVELWRQGTNEKLFF
TGCAGCGTTGAATTGTGGCGACAGGGAACTAATGAAAAACTGTTTTTT
>TRBJ2-1|.|few|TRBV25-1
CASSDPGTVNEQFF
TGTGCCAGCAGTGATCCAGGGACGGTCAATGAGCAGTTCTTC
>TRBJ1-2|TRBD1|few|TRBV5-4
CASSLAWDRDYGYTF
TGTGCCAGCAGCTTGGCTTGGGACAGAGACTATGGCTACACCTTC
>TRBJ2-2|.|.|TRBV9
CASSVDLVRTGELFF
TGTGCCAGCAGCGTAGACCTAGTACGCACCGGGGAGCTGTTTTTT
>TRBJ1-4|TRBD1|.|TRBV6-6
CASRGQGAEKLFF
TGTGCCAGCAGGGGACAGGGGGCGGAAAAACTGTTTTTT
>TRBJ2-1|TRBD2|.|TRBV11-2
CASNAGGINNEQFF
TGTGCCAGCAACGCGGGGGGGATAAACAATGAGCAGTTCTTC